This TCR beta chain was recorded in a study of blood T cell repertoires in COVID-19. Study-wide background: COVID-19 samples from acute and convalescent phases originated in the United States, Italy and Spain. PBMCs, B-cell-depleted T cells, or T cells provided the cDNA or gDNA that made up the material.

Germline values: CDR1 KGHSH, CDR2 LQKENI. The V and J ends lost 3 bases and 5 bases, in that order; junction bases with no gene match: 4. The CDR3 length is 14 residues. Those who participated ranged in age from 18 to 89 years and resided in around 22 US areas. Recovery among Cohort 3 donors was established by two negative PCRs, clearance, or symptom resolution. This clone came up a few times. Produced via immunoSEQ multiplex PCR; TCRdb's table is partial and in-frame only. The table lists some 150,000 clones, around 83% of them singletons. Sequencing was carried out using PBMCs or T cells enriched from blood (not recorded which). V gene TRBV18 combines with J gene TRBJ2-5; TRBD1 matches at 9 bases. The receptor was derived from a middle-aged man who had recovered from COVID-19. The CDR3 is CASSPGQGTETQYF. The CDR3 coding sequence is TGTGCCAGCTCACCCGGACAGGGGACGGAGACCCAGTACTTC.